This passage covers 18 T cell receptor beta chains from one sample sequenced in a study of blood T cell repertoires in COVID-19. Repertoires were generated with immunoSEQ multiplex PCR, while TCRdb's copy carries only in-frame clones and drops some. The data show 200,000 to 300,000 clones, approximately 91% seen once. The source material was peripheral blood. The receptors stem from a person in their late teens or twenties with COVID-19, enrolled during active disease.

The CDR3 DNA reads as TGTGCCAGCATTGGACCGGGGGACTCTGGAAACACCATATATTTT. Translating gives CASIGPGDSGNTIYF. The rearrangement uses TRBV7-9 and TRBJ1-3; D is possibly TRBD1 (5 bases). V was cut by 7 bases and J by 0 bases, with 13 bases left in between. CDR1 and CDR2 (germline): SEHNR, FQNEAQ (reference sequence). This CDR3 is built from 15 residues.

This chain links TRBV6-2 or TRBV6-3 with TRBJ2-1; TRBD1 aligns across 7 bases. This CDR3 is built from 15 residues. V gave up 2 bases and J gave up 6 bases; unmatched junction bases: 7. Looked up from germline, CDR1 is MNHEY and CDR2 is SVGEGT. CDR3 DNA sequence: TGTGCCAGCAGTTACGGACAGGCTAACTTCAATGAGCAGTTCTTC. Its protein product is CASSYGQANFNEQFF.

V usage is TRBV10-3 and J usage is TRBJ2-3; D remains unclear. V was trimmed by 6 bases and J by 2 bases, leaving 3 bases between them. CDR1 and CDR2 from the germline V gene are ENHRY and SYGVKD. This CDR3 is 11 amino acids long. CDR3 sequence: CAISNTDTQYF. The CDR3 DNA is TGTGCCATCAGCAACACAGATACGCAGTATTTT.

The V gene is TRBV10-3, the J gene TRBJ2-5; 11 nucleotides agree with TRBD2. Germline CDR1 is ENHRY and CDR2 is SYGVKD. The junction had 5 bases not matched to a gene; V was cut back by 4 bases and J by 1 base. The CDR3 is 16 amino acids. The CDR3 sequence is CAISGPTSGTQETQYF. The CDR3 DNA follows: TGTGCCATCAGTGGGCCGACTAGCGGGACCCAAGAGACCCAGTACTTC.

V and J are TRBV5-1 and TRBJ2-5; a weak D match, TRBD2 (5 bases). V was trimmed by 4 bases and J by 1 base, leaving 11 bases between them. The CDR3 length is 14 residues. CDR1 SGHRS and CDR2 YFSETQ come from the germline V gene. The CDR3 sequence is CASSPRGLQETQYF. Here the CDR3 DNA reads TGCGCCAGCAGCCCGCGCGGGCTCCAAGAGACCCAGTACTTC.

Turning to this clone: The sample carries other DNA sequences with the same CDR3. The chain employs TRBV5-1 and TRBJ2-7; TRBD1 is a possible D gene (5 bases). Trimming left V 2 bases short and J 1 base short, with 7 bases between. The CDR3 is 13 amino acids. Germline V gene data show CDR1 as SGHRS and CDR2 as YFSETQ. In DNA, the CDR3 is TGCGCCAGCAGCTTTGACAGTTCCTACGAGCAGTACTTC. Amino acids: CASSFDSSYEQYF.

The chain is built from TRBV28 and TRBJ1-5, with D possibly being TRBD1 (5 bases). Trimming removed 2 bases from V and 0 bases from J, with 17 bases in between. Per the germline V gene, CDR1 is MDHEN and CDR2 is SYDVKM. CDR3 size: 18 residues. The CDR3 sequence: CASSLISAGSYSNQPQHF. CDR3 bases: TGTGCCAGCAGTTTAATCTCAGCAGGGTCGTATAGCAATCAGCCCCAGCATTTT.

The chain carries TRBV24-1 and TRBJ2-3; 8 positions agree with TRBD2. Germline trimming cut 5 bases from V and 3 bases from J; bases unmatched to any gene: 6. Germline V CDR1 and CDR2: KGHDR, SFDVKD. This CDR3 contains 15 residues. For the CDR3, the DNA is TGTGCCACCAGTGGACTAGCGTTAGGGACAGATACGCAGTATTTT. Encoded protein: CATSGLALGTDTQYF.

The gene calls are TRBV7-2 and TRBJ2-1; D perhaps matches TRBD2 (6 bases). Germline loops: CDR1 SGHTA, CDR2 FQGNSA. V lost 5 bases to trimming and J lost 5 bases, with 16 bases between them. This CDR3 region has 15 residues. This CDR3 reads CASSPFGRLDNEQFF. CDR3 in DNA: TGTGCCAGCAGCCCTTTCGGGAGACTGGACAATGAGCAGTTCTTC.

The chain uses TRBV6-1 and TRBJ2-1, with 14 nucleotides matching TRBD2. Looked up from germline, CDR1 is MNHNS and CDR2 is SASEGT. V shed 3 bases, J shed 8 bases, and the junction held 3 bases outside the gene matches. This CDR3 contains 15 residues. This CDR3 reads CASSEGLAGVYEQFF. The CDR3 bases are TGTGCCAGCAGTGAGGGACTAGCGGGAGTCTATGAGCAGTTCTTC.

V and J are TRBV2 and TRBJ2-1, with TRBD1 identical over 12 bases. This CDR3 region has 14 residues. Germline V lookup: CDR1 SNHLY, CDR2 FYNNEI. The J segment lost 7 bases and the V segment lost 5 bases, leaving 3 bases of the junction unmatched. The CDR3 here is CASSPGQGANEQFF. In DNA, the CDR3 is TGTGCCAGCAGTCCGGGACAGGGGGCGAATGAGCAGTTCTTC.

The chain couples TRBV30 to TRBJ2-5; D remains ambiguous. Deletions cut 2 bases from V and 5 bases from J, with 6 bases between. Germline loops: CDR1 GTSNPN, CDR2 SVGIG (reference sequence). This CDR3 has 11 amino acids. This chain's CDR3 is CAWSRPETQYF. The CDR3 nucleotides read TGTGCCTGGAGTCGTCCGGAGACCCAGTACTTC.

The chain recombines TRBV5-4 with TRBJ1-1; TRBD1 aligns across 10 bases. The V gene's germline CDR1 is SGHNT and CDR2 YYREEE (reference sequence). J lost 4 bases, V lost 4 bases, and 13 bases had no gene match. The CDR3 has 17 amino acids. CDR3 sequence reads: CASSPSTGTGDVTEAFF. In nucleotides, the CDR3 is TGTGCCAGCAGCCCTTCCACCGGGACAGGGGATGTCACTGAAGCTTTCTTT.

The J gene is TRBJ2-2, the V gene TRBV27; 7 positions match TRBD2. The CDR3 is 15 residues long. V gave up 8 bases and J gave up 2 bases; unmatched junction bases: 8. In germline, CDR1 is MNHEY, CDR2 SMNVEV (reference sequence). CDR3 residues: CASRSERDNTGELFF. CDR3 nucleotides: TGTGCCAGCCGCTCCGAGCGGGATAACACCGGGGAGCTGTTTTTT.

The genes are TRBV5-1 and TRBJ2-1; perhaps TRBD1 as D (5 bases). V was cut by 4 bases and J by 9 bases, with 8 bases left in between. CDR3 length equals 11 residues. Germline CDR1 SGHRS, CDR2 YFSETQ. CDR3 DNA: TGCGCCAGCAGCACTACAGGTGAGCAGTTCTTC. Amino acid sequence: CASSTTGEQFF.

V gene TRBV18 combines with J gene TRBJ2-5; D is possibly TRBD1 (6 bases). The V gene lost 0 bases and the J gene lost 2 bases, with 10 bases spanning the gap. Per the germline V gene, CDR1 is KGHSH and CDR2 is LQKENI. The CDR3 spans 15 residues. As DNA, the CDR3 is TGTGCCAGCTCACCACCTTGGGACAAGCAAGAGACCCAGTACTTC. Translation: CASSPPWDKQETQYF.

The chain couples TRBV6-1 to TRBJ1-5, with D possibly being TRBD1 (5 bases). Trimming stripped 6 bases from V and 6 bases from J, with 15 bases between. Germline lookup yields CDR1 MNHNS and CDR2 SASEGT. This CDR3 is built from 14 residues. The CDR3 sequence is CASSPWGEGQPQHF. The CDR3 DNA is TGTGCCAGCAGCCCATGGGGGGAAGGTCAGCCCCAGCATTTT.

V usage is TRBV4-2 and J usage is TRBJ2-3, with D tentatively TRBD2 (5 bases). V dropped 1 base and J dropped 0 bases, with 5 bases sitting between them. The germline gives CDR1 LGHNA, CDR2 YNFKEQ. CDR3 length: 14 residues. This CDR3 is CASSQGGSTDTQYF. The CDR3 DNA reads TGTGCCAGCAGCCAAGGCGGGAGCACAGATACGCAGTATTTT.